This T cell receptor (beta chain) derives from a study of blood T cell repertoires in COVID-19. At the level of the study: The United States, Italy and Spain provided the acute and convalescent COVID-19 samples. From T cells, B-cell-depleted T cells, or PBMCs came the material, which was cDNA or gDNA.

Per the original data handling: Researchers report that nucleated cell counts were estimated from reference gene primer amplification. TCRdb's table, derived via immunoSEQ multiplex PCR, lists solely in-frame clones and lacks some. V and J calls and clone size come straight from that table; D and trimming were deduced from the DNA. The table shows some 220,000 clones, with around 84% occurring only once. Only one count was recorded for this clone. CDR3 size: 14 residues. The chain uses TRBV21-1 and TRBJ1-1. TRBV21-1 has pseudogene status. Sequencing used peripheral blood. This sequence originates from a man in his forties or fifties with active or convalescent COVID-19. The CDR3 DNA follows: TGTGCCAGCAGCAAAGACAAAGCGACCACTGAAGCTTTCTTT. It translates to CASSKDKATTEAFF.